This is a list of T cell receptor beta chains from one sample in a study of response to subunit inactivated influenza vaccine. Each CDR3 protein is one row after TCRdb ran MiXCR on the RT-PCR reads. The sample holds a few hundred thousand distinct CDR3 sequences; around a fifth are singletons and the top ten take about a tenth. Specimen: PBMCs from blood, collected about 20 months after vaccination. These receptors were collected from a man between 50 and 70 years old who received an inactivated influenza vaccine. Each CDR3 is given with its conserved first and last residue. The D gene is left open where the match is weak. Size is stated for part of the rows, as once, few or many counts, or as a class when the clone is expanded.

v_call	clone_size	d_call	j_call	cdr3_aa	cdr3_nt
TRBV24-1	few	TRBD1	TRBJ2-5	CATSDTGTGLETQYF	TGTGCCACCAGTGACACCGGGACAGGGTTGGAGACCCAGTACTTC
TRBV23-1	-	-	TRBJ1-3	CASSRGPFVVGNTIYF	TGCGCCAGCAGTCGGGGCCCCTTCGTAGTCGGAAACACCATATATTTT
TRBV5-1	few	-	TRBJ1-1	CASRPRESVTEAFF	TGCGCCAGCAGACCCAGGGAATCGGTCACTGAAGCTTTCTTT
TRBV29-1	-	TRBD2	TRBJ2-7	CSVIPLAGPIEQYF	TGCAGCGTAATTCCCCTAGCGGGGCCCATCGAGCAGTACTTC
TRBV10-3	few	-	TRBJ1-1	CAISESAGRGEAFF	TGTGCCATCAGTGAGTCGGCAGGGCGGGGTGAAGCTTTCTTT
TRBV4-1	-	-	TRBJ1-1	CASSHRTVGYEAFF	TGCGCCAGCAGCCACAGGACGGTGGGGTATGAAGCTTTCTTT
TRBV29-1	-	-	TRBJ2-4	CSVAPSGDIQYF	TGCAGCGTTGCCCCTTCCGGGGACATTCAGTACTTC
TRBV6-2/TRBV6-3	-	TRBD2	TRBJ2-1	CASSYGGGGGNRQFF	TGTGCCAGCAGTTACGGTGGAGGCGGGGGTAACCGGCAGTTCTTC
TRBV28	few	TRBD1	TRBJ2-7	CATTGTGFNEQYF	TGTGCCACCACCGGGACAGGCTTCAACGAGCAGTACTTC
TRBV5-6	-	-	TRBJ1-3	CASSLTGFSGNTIYF	TGTGCCAGCAGCTTGACCGGGTTCTCTGGAAACACCATATATTTT
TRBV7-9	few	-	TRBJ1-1	CASRPRGGNTEAFF	TGTGCCAGCAGACCCAGGGGAGGTAACACTGAAGCTTTCTTT
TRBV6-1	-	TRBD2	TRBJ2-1	CASSRNGASGGYNEQFF	TGTGCCAGCAGCCGGAACGGAGCTAGCGGGGGTTACAATGAGCAGTTCTTC
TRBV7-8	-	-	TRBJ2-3	CASSLKSLRDHTDTQYF	TGTGCCAGCAGCTTAAAATCTCTACGGGACCACACAGATACGCAGTATTTT
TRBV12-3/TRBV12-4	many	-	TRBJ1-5	CASSGGQSNQPQHF	TGTGCCAGCAGTGGCGGACAGAGCAATCAGCCCCAGCATTTT
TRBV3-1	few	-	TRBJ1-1	CASSQFPGLNTEAFF	TGTGCCAGCAGCCAGTTTCCGGGGTTGAACACTGAAGCTTTCTTT
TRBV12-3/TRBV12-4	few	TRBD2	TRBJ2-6	CASSTGLAGGAGANVLTF	TGTGCCAGCAGTACGGGACTAGCGGGGGGCGCTGGGGCCAACGTCCTGACTTTC
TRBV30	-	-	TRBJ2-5	CAWSTRETQYF	TGTGCCTGGAGTACGCGGGAGACCCAGTACTTC
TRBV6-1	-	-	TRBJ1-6	CASLERTGHNSPLHF	TGTGCCAGCCTAGAGAGGACCGGCCATAATTCACCCCTCCACTTT
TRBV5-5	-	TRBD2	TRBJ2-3	CASSLAGGGRGTDTQYF	TGTGCCAGCAGCTTGGCCGGGGGGGGCCGAGGCACAGATACGCAGTATTTT
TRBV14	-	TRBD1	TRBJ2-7	CASSPSGQGLYEQYF	TGTGCCAGCAGCCCATCGGGACAGGGCCTCTACGAGCAGTACTTC
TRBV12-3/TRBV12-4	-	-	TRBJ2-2	CASRLGDGELFF	TGTGCCAGCAGACTGGGGGACGGGGAGCTGTTTTTT
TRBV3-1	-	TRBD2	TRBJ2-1	CASSPLAGSYNEQFF	TGTGCCAGCAGCCCCTTAGCGGGCTCCTACAATGAGCAGTTCTTC
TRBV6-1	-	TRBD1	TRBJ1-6	CASSDRGLRPLHF	TGTGCCAGCAGTGACAGGGGGCTTAGACCCCTCCACTTT
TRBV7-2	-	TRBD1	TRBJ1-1	CASSYQQGARTEAFF	TGTGCCAGCAGTTACCAACAGGGGGCTCGGACTGAAGCTTTCTTT
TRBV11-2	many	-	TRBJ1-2	CASSLGGAIYGYTF	TGTGCCAGCAGCTTAGGTGGGGCCATCTATGGCTACACCTTC
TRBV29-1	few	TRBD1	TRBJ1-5	CSVRTGVGNQPQHF	TGCAGCGTTCGGACAGGGGTGGGCAATCAGCCCCAGCATTTT